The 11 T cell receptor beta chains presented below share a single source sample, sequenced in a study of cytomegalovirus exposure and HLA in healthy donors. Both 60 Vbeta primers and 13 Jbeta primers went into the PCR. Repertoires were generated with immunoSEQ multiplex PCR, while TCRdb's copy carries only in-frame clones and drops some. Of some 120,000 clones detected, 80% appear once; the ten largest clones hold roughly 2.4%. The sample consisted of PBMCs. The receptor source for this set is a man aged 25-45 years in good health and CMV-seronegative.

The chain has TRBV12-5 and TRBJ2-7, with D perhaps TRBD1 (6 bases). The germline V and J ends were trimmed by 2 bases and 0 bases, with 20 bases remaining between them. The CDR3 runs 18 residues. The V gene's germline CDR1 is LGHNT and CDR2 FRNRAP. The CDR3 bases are TGTGCTAGTGGTTTGTCAAGGATCCGGGACACAAACTCCTACGAGCAGTACTTC. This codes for CASGLSRIRDTNSYEQYF.

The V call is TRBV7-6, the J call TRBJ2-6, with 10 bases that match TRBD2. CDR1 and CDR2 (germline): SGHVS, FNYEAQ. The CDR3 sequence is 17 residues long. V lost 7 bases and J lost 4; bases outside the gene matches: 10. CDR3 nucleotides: TGTGCCAGCACAGCGAGTAGCGGGAGGTCCGGGGCCAACGTCCTGACTTTC. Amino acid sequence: CASTASSGRSGANVLTF.

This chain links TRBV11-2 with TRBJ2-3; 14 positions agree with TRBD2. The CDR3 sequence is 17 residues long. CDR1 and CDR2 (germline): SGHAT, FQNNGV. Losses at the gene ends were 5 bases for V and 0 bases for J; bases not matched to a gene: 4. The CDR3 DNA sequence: TGTGCCAGCAGCGGACTAGCGGGAGGCTCTAGCACAGATACGCAGTATTTT. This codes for CASSGLAGGSSTDTQYF.

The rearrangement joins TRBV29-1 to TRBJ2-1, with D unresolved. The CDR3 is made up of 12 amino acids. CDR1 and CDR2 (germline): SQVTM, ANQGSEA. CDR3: CSISRAGNEQFF. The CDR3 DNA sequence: TGCAGTATATCTCGAGCCGGGAATGAGCAGTTCTTC.

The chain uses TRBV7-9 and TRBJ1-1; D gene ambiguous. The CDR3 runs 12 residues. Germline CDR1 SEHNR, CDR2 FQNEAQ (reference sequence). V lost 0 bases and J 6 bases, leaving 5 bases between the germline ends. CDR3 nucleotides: TGTGCCAGCAGCTTAGCAGCCCCTGAAGCTTTCTTT. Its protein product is CASSLAAPEAFF.

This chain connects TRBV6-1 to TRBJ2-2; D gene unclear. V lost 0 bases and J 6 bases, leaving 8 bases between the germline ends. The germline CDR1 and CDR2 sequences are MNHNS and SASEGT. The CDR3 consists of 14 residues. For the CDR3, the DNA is TGTGCCAGCAGTGAAGCGCACCAGGCCGGGGAGCTGTTTTTT. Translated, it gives CASSEAHQAGELFF.

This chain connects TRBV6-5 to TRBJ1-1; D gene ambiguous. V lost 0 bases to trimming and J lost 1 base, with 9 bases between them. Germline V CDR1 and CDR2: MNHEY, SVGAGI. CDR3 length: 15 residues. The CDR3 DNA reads TGTGCCAGCAGTTACTCGATCAGGCCGAACACTGAAGCTTTCTTT. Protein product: CASSYSIRPNTEAFF.

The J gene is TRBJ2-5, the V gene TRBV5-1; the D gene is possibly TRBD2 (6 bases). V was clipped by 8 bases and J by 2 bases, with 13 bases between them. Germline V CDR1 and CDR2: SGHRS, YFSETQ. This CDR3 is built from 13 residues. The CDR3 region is CASRGGEQETQYF. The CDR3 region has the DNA TGCGCCAGTCGAGGAGGGGAACAAGAGACCCAGTACTTC.

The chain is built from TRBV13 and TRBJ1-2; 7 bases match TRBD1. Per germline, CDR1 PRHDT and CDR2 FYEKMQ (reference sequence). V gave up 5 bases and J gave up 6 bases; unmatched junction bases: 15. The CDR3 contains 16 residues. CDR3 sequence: CASSPNSDRSDDGYTF. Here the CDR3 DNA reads TGTGCCAGCAGCCCCAACTCGGACAGGTCGGATGATGGCTACACCTTC.

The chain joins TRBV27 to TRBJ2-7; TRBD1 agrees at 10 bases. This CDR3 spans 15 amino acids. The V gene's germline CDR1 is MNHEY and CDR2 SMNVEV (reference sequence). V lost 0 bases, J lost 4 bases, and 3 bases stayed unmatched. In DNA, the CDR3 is TGTGCCAGCAGTTTATCTGACAGGGGGCATTACGAGCAGTACTTC. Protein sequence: CASSLSDRGHYEQYF.

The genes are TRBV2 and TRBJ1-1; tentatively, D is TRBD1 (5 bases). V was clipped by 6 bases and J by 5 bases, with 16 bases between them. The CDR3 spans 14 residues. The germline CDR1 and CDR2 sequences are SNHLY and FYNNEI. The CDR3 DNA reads TGTGCCAGCAGGGTTGGGGGGATGGGGACTGAAGCTTTCTTT. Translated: CASRVGGMGTEAFF.